The 16 T cell receptor beta chains reported below all come from one sample, sequenced in a study of blood T cell repertoires in COVID-19. Generated by immunoSEQ multiplex PCR, the TCRdb table keeps only in-frame clones and is missing some. The repertoire holds roughly 35,000 clones, with roughly 80% as singletons. The specimen sequenced was peripheral blood. The receptors were gathered from an elderly man with active or convalescent COVID-19.

The CDR3 protein is CASSVGGGPETQYF. The CDR3 DNA reads TGTGCCAGCAGCGTAGGCGGGGGCCCAGAGACCCAGTACTTC. The chain is built from TRBV9 and TRBJ2-5; the D gene is possibly TRBD2 (7 bases). The length of the CDR3 is 14 residues. From germline, CDR1 is SGDLS and CDR2 YYNGEE. The V gene lost 0 bases and the J gene lost 4 bases, with 10 bases spanning the gap.

This clone has just one count. The gene calls are TRBV5-1 and TRBJ2-4; D is unclear. The germline V gene encodes CDR1 SGHRS and CDR2 YFSETQ. This CDR3 has 17 residues. V lost 0 bases, J lost 0 bases, and 13 bases lay in between. The CDR3 nucleotides read TGCGCCAGCAGCTTGGGTGTGGGCTTGGTAGCCAAAAACATTCAGTACTTC. It specifies CASSLGVGLVAKNIQYF.

The rearrangement uses TRBV18 and TRBJ2-6; 8 nucleotides agree with TRBD1. CDR1 is KGHSH and CDR2 is LQKENI in the germline V gene. The V and J ends lost 3 bases and 2 bases, in that order; junction bases with no gene match: 6. This CDR3 contains 17 residues. CDR3 sequence (DNA): TGTGCCAGCTCACCGGACAGGGCTACTACTGGGGCCAACGTCCTGACTTTC. Its translation is CASSPDRATTGANVLTF.

The chain combines TRBV19 with TRBJ2-1; D remains ambiguous. There are 14 residues in the CDR3. V gave up 1 base and J gave up 3 bases, with 7 bases separating them. Germline lookup yields CDR1 LNHDA and CDR2 SQIVND (reference sequence). The CDR3 DNA sequence: TGTGCCAGTAGTATAGGTGGCAGCTACAATGAGCAGTTCTTC. Translation gives CASSIGGSYNEQFF.

V is TRBV2 and J is TRBJ2-2, with D possibly TRBD2 on 6 matching bases. The CDR3 consists of 15 residues. With 2 bases removed from V and 2 bases from J, the gap between germline ends came to 9 bases. Germline V CDR1 and CDR2: SNHLY, FYNNEI. The CDR3 here is CASSEFAGNTGELFF. CDR3 nucleotide sequence: TGTGCCAGCAGTGAATTCGCGGGAAACACCGGGGAGCTGTTTTTT.

CDR3 residues: CASSKRGWGEETQYF. In DNA form, the CDR3 reads TGTGCCAGCAGCAAACGGGGGTGGGGTGAGGAGACCCAGTACTTC. V usage is TRBV9 and J usage is TRBJ2-5; D is perhaps TRBD2 (6 bases). Germline-derived CDR1 and CDR2 are SGDLS and YYNGEE. V was pared by 4 bases and J by 5 bases, with 18 bases between. The length of the CDR3 is 15 residues.

The sample holds a few counts of this clone. This chain uses TRBV7-2 with TRBJ1-2, with TRBD1 matching over 7 bases. J gave up 7 bases and V 4 bases, and 9 bases lay outside the gene matches. CDR3 length: 14 amino acids. Germline-derived CDR1 and CDR2 are SGHTA and FQGNSA. CDR3 nucleotide sequence: TGTGCCAGCAGCTCGCAACAGGGGTTGGGTGGCTACACCTTC. Translation: CASSSQQGLGGYTF.

The chain combines TRBV24-1 with TRBJ2-1; 10 nucleotides line up with TRBD1. The CDR3 consists of 14 residues. Per germline, CDR1 KGHDR and CDR2 SFDVKD. J was trimmed by 2 bases and V by 10 bases; bases with no gene match: 4. Here the CDR3 DNA reads TGTGCCACGGTGGGACAGGGGCCCTACAATGAGCAGTTCTTC. Residues: CATVGQGPYNEQFF.

This sequence joins TRBV30 and TRBJ1-5; weak D call: TRBD1 (6 bases). CDR1 GTSNPN and CDR2 SVGIG come from the germline V gene (reference sequence). The V end lost 3 bases, the J end lost 9 bases, and 18 bases lay between the germline ends. CDR3 size: 14 residues. Here the CDR3 reads CAWSRDTLEGPQHF. The CDR3 DNA reads TGTGCCTGGAGCCGGGACACCCTAGAGGGGCCCCAGCATTTT.

The chain combines TRBV4-1 with TRBJ2-2, with 8 bases aligning to TRBD2. Germline V gene data show CDR1 as MGHRA and CDR2 as YSYEKL. The CDR3 is made up of 16 amino acids. With V trimmed by 5 bases and J by 3 bases, 8 bases remained unmatched. CDR3 bases: TGCGCCAGCAGCGTCTCCGGGGGGGCCTACACCGGGGAGCTGTTTTTT. It yields the protein CASSVSGGAYTGELFF.

The CDR3 protein is CASGTGTSGGHEQFF. In nucleotides, the CDR3 is TGTGCCAGCGGAACCGGGACTAGCGGGGGCCATGAGCAGTTCTTC. V is TRBV6-5 and J is TRBJ2-1; TRBD2 aligns across 14 bases. This CDR3 spans 15 amino acids. The ends lost 8 bases at V and 8 bases at J; junction bases unmatched: 8. Germline CDR1 and CDR2: MNHEY and SVGAGI.

This chain links TRBV7-2 with TRBJ2-3; 13 nucleotides align to TRBD2. Germline CDR1 is SGHTA and CDR2 is FQGNSA. Trimming removed 4 bases from V and 5 bases from J; junction bases left unmatched: 6. The CDR3 loop spans 16 amino acids. CDR3 nucleotides: TGTGCCAGCAGCTCAAGAACTAGCGGGAGGGAAGATACGCAGTATTTT. Its translation is CASSSRTSGREDTQYF.

This chain connects TRBV2 to TRBJ2-1; 14 bases match TRBD2. Germline V CDR1 and CDR2: SNHLY, FYNNEI. The CDR3 loop spans 15 amino acids. The V and J ends lost 7 bases and 8 bases, in that order; junction bases with no gene match: 7. Here the CDR3 reads CASNPGLAGVYEQFF. The DNA for the CDR3 is TGTGCCAGCAACCCGGGACTAGCGGGGGTATATGAGCAGTTCTTC.

This chain links TRBV5-1 with TRBJ1-1, with a weak D call TRBD1 (5 bases). Deletions cut 7 bases from V and 1 base from J, with 17 bases between. This CDR3 region has 15 residues. CDR1 is SGHRS, CDR2 YFSETQ, per germline. CDR3: CASQGSVRENTEAFF. The CDR3 nucleotides are TGCGCCAGCCAAGGGTCGGTCAGGGAGAACACTGAAGCTTTCTTT.

The chain is built from TRBV7-6 and TRBJ1-5; 7 bases fit TRBD1. This CDR3 spans 15 amino acids. Losses at the gene ends were 1 base for V and 7 bases for J; bases not matched to a gene: 7. Germline loops: CDR1 SGHVS, CDR2 FNYEAQ. For the CDR3, the DNA is TGTGCCAGCAGCTTAGGGACAGGTAGTTGGCAGCCCCAGCATTTT. Protein product: CASSLGTGSWQPQHF.

The J gene is TRBJ2-1, the V gene TRBV5-4; 7 positions match TRBD2. The germline V gene encodes CDR1 SGHNT and CDR2 YYREEE (reference sequence). V lost 2 bases to trimming and J lost 8 bases; unmatched junction nucleotides: 7. There are 14 residues in the CDR3. The CDR3 sequence is CASSFGPRGDEQFF. The CDR3 nucleotides are TGTGCCAGCAGCTTCGGCCCCCGGGGGGATGAGCAGTTCTTC.